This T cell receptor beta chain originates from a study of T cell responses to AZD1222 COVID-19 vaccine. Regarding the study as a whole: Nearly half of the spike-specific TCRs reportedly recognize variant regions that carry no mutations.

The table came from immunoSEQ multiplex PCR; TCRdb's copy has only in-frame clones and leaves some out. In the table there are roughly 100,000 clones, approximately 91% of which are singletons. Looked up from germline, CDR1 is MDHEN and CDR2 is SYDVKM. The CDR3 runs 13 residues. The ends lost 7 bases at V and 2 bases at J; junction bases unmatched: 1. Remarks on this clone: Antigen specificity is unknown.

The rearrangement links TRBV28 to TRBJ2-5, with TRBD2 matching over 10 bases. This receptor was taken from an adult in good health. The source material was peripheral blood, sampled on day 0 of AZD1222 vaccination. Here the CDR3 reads CASKAGGQETQYF. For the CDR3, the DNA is TGTGCCAGCAAAGCGGGGGGGCAAGAGACCCAGTACTTC.